This T cell receptor beta chain was sequenced in a study of blood T cell repertoires in COVID-19. Clones were read by immunoSEQ multiplex PCR, and TCRdb kept only the in-frame ones, dropping some. The sample includes hundreds of thousands of clones, 70% to 90% of them seen just once. This sequence was found in a human donor in a cohort sampled during active COVID-19. Sequencing was carried out using peripheral blood.

The CDR3 nucleotides read TGTGCCAGCAGCTTATGGCGGGGAGCCCCCTACAATGAGCAGTTCTTC. Its translation is CASSLWRGAPYNEQFF. The chain employs TRBV7-9 and TRBJ2-1, with D perhaps TRBD2 (6 bases). CDR1 SEHNR and CDR2 FQNEAQ come from the germline V gene (reference sequence). CDR3 length: 16 amino acids. Between the trimmed V and J ends, which lost 2 bases and 2 bases, there was a span of 13 bases.